This record concerns one T cell receptor (beta chain) sequence. Trimming took off 1 base at V and 0 bases at J, with 12 bases between the two ends. The germline V gene has CDR1 SEHNR and CDR2 FQNEAQ (reference sequence). This CDR3 spans 17 amino acids. These data are taken from a study of blood T cell repertoires in COVID-19. Background on the study: COVID-19 samples, acute and convalescent, were from the United States, Italy and Spain. PBMCs, B-cell-depleted T cells, or T cells were the source of the cDNA or gDNA that made up the material.

How the authors handled the data: Amplified reference gene primers provided the basis for estimating nucleated cell counts. Clones were read by immunoSEQ multiplex PCR, and TCRdb kept only the in-frame ones, dropping some. V and J calls and clone size come straight from that table; D and trimming were deduced from the DNA. The table shows 20,000 to 25,000 clones, with approximately 80% occurring only once. The source is a man between 70 and 80 years old with acute or convalescent COVID-19. The material sequenced was peripheral blood. This sequence joins TRBV7-9 and TRBJ1-4; a weak D match, TRBD1 (6 bases). The DNA for the CDR3 is TGTGCCAGCAGCTTAGGACACAGGGTGGCAACTAATGAAAAACTGTTTTTT. Translated: CASSLGHRVATNEKLFF.